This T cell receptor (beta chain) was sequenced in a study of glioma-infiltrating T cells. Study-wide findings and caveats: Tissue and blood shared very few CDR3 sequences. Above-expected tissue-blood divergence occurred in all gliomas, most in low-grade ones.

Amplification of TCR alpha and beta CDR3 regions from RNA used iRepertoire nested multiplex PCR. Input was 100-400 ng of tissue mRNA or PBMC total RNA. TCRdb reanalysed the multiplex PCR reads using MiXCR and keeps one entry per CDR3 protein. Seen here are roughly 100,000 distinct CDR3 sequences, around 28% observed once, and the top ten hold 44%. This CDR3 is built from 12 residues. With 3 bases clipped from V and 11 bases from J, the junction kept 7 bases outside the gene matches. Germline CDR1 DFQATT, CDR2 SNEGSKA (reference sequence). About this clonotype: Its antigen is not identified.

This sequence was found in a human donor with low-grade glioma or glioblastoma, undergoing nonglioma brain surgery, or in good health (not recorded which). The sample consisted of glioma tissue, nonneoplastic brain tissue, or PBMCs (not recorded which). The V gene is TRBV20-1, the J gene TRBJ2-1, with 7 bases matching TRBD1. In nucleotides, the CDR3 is TGCAGTGCTAGCGGACAGGAAAGTAAGCAGTTCTTC. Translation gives CSASGQESKQFF.